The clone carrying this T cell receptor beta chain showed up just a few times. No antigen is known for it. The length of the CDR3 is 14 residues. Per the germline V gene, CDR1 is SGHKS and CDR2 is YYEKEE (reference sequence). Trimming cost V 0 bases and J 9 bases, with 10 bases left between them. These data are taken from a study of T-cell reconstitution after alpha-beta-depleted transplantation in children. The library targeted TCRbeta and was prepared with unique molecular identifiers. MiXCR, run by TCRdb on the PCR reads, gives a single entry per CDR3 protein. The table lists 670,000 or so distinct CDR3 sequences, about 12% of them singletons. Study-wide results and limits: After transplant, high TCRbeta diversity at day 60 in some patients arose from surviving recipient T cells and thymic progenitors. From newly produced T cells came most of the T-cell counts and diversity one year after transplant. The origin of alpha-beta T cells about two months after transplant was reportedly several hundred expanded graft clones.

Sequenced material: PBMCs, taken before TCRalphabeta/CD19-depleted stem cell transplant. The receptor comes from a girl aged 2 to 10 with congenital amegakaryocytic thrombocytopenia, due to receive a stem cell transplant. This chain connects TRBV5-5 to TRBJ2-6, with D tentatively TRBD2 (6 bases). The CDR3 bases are TGTGCCAGCAGCTTGGGGCGGGAACTCAACGTCCTGACTTTC. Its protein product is CASSLGRELNVLTF.